These 2 T cell receptor beta chains came from one sample sequenced in a study of Graves' ophthalmopathy and Graves' hyperthyroidism. The authors amplified TCR beta CDR3 regions from RNA transcripts. RT-PCR in the first round used HTBI primers; a second-round multiplex PCR followed. From the multiplex PCR reads, TCRdb called clonotypes with MiXCR, one entry per CDR3 protein. The sample yields over a million distinct CDR3 sequences, 35% to 40% seen once. Material for sequencing was peripheral blood or thyroid tissue (not recorded which). All receptors come from an adult man with Graves' hyperthyroidism.

V is TRBV20-1 and J is TRBJ2-7; TRBD2 might be the D (7 bases). The CDR3 runs to 14 residues. The ends were cut back, 2 bases at V and 3 bases at J, with 14 bases in the middle. Germline V gives CDR1 DFQATT, CDR2 SNEGSKA (reference sequence). CDR3 bases: TGCAGTGCTAGAAAGGGGGAGGGTTACTACGAGCAGTACTTC. As protein: CSARKGEGYYEQYF.

The chain employs TRBV29-1 and TRBJ2-7; 14 bases are a match to TRBD2. This CDR3 has 14 residues. Germline CDR1 and CDR2: SQVTM and ANQGSEA. Germline trimming cut 8 bases from V and 3 bases from J; bases unmatched to any gene: 6. The CDR3 bases are TGCAGCACAGGACTAGCGGGAGGAGACTACGAGCAGTACTTC. Residues: CSTGLAGGDYEQYF.